The 31 T cell receptor beta chains below were found in one sample sequenced in a study of OX40 agonist ivuxolimab in advanced cancers. The repertoire was sequenced with immunoSEQ multiplex PCR; TCRdb's copy has only in-frame clones and lacks some. The repertoire holds about 75,000 clones, about 92% seen once, with 0.3% to 0.4% in the top ten. This specimen consisted of CD4+ or CD8+ T cells sorted from blood, obtained in a trial of the OX40 agonist ivuxolimab. The source of these receptors is an adult with an advanced solid tumor such as melanoma, head and neck, liver or kidney cancer.

In its sample, this clone was seen a few times. V is TRBV30 and J is TRBJ1-5; tentatively, D is TRBD1 (5 bases). Trimming took 4 bases from V and 2 from J, leaving 12 bases between them. Germline-derived CDR1 and CDR2 are GTSNPN and SVGIG (reference sequence). The CDR3 covers 14 residues. CDR3 in DNA: TGTGCCTGGACTCAGGGTGGGGGCAATCAGCCCCAGCATTTT. Translation: CAWTQGGGNQPQHF.

The chain couples TRBV7-2 to TRBJ2-2; TRBD1 matches at 8 bases. The CDR3 is 16 residues long. CDR1 SGHTA and CDR2 FQGNSA come from the germline V gene. V was pared by 5 bases and J by 4 bases, with 9 bases of the junction left unmatched. CDR3 residues: CASSPNADRGTGELFF. CDR3 DNA: TGTGCCAGCAGCCCCAATGCAGACAGGGGCACCGGGGAGCTGTTTTTT.

V is TRBV2 and J is TRBJ2-5, with 15 bases lining up with TRBD2. J lost 5 bases, V lost 6 bases, and 1 base had no gene match. This CDR3 spans 14 amino acids. Germline V gene lookup returns CDR1 SNHLY and CDR2 FYNNEI. In DNA form, the CDR3 reads TGTGCCAGCAGAGGACTAGCGGGGGGGGAGACCCAGTACTTC. Its translation: CASRGLAGGETQYF.

The chain links TRBV2 to TRBJ1-6; D call uncertain. CDR3 length: 16 amino acids. CDR1 SNHLY and CDR2 FYNNEI come from the germline V gene. The V gene lost 7 bases and the J gene lost 0 bases, with 13 bases spanning the gap. CDR3 in amino acids: CASTSKLSSYNSPLHF. In DNA form, the CDR3 reads TGTGCCAGCACGTCGAAGCTGAGCTCCTATAATTCACCCCTCCACTTT.

The chain uses TRBV5-4 and TRBJ2-7, with D possibly being TRBD1 or TRBD2 (5 bases each). Germline lookup yields CDR1 SGHNT and CDR2 YYREEE (reference sequence). With 5 bases removed from V and 5 bases from J, the gap between germline ends came to 14 bases. This CDR3 has 13 amino acids. CDR3 coding DNA: TGTGCCAGCAGGGGGCAGGGAGTCGACGAGCAGTACTTC. It translates to CASRGQGVDEQYF.

V is TRBV28 and J is TRBJ1-1; D gene unclear. The length of the CDR3 is 14 residues. In germline, CDR1 is MDHEN, CDR2 SYDVKM. Trimming pared 2 bases from V and 6 bases from J, leaving 13 bases between. The chain's CDR3 is CASSLTAPTPEAFF. CDR3 coding DNA: TGTGCCAGCAGTTTAACGGCGCCCACTCCTGAAGCTTTCTTT.

This CDR3 reads CASSQRLEETQYF. DNA of the CDR3: TGCGCCAGCAGCCAAAGACTAGAGGAGACCCAGTACTTC. This chain uses TRBV4-3 with TRBJ2-5; TRBD2 is a possible D gene (6 bases). This CDR3 has 13 residues. V lost 2 bases and J lost 5, with 9 bases in between. Germline V gives CDR1 LGHNA, CDR2 YSLEER.

This clone was counted a single time. The chain uses TRBV6-5 and TRBJ1-4; D not resolved. V lost 4 bases, J lost 0 bases, and 12 bases lay in between. The CDR3 totals 16 residues. Germline assignment: CDR1 MNHEY and CDR2 SVGAGI. CDR3 nucleotides: TGTGCCAGCAGTTTCACCTACTTTGCAACTAATGAAAAACTGTTTTTT. Encoded protein: CASSFTYFATNEKLFF.

This clone was observed a single time. The chain is built from TRBV5-1 and TRBJ1-6, with 7 bases aligning to TRBD1. The CDR3 is 14 amino acids. The germline CDR1 and CDR2 sequences are SGHRS and YFSETQ. Losses at the gene ends were 4 bases for V and 7 bases for J; bases not matched to a gene: 5. CDR3 sequence: CASSDLGGNSPLHF. CDR3 DNA sequence: TGCGCCAGCAGCGACCTAGGGGGCAATTCACCCCTCCACTTT.

V gene TRBV15 combines with J gene TRBJ2-5, with TRBD1 matching over 9 bases. This CDR3 region has 16 residues. V trimming: 1 base; J trimming: 1 base; junction bases outside the gene matches: 4. Germline CDR1 and CDR2: LNHNV and YYDKDF (reference sequence). DNA for the CDR3: TGTGCCACCAGCAGAGCCGACAGGGGGATCCAAGAGACCCAGTACTTC. Translating gives CATSRADRGIQETQYF.

DNA of the CDR3: TGTGCCAGCAGTTTGGGCTCGCCAAAGTACGGCTACACCTTC. This codes for CASSLGSPKYGYTF. V gene TRBV27 combines with J gene TRBJ1-2, with no clear D. V lost 3 bases and J lost 8, with 16 bases in between. This CDR3 has 14 residues. From germline, CDR1 is MNHEY and CDR2 SMNVEV (reference sequence).

The CDR3 here is CASSPQGQGANEQFF. The CDR3 DNA sequence: TGTGCCAGCTCACCGCAGGGACAGGGGGCAAATGAGCAGTTCTTC. The chain has TRBV18 and TRBJ2-1, with 12 bases aligning to TRBD1. The germline V gene encodes CDR1 KGHSH and CDR2 LQKENI. The J segment lost 7 bases and the V segment lost 3 bases, leaving 4 bases of the junction unmatched. The CDR3 has 15 residues.

This sequence joins TRBV10-3 and TRBJ2-3; TRBD2 agrees at 16 bases. Germline assignment: CDR1 ENHRY and CDR2 SYGVKD. V shed 7 bases, J shed 4 bases, and the junction held 8 bases outside the gene matches. There are 17 residues in the CDR3. CDR3 nucleotides: TGTGCCATCAACCAGGGACTAGCGGGGGGGGTCGCAGATACGCAGTATTTT. This encodes CAINQGLAGGVADTQYF.

The chain links TRBV6-6 to TRBJ1-6, with D maybe TRBD1 (6 bases). This CDR3 is built from 15 residues. The germline gives CDR1 MNHNY, CDR2 SVGAGI (reference sequence). Trimming shortened V by 5 bases and J by 5 bases, and 13 bases separated the two germline ends. The DNA of the CDR3 is TGTGCCAGCAGTCCCACAGGGATGCATAATTCACCCCTCCACTTT. Amino acids: CASSPTGMHNSPLHF.

The genes are TRBV2 and TRBJ2-7, with D possibly being TRBD1 (6 bases). Trimming left V 4 bases short and J 2 bases short, with 12 bases between. Germline CDR1 SNHLY, CDR2 FYNNEI. This CDR3 comprises 14 residues. In DNA form, the CDR3 reads TGTGCCAGCAGTGCGCTACAGGGTACCTACGAGCAGTACTTC. Residues: CASSALQGTYEQYF.

This rearrangement joins TRBV7-6 to TRBJ1-2; no definite D call. CDR3 length: 13 residues. CDR1 SGHVS and CDR2 FNYEAQ come from the germline V gene. Trimming took 1 base from V and 5 from J, leaving 8 bases between them. The CDR3, as DNA: TGTGCCAGCAGCTTAGGAGTTACTTATGGCTACACCTTC. This encodes CASSLGVTYGYTF.

The V gene is TRBV27, the J gene TRBJ2-1, with TRBD1 matching over 9 bases. Per germline, CDR1 MNHEY and CDR2 SMNVEV (reference sequence). V lost 4 bases, J lost 8 bases, and 12 bases stayed unmatched. This CDR3 has 16 residues. The CDR3 DNA is TGTGCCAGCAGTTGGTGGACAGGGGTCTCCACCCATGAGCAGTTCTTC. Translation: CASSWWTGVSTHEQFF.

The V gene is TRBV9, the J gene TRBJ2-3; D ambiguous. Looked up from germline, CDR1 is SGDLS and CDR2 is YYNGEE. Trimming took off 3 bases at V and 0 bases at J, with 2 bases between the two ends. CDR3 length: 12 residues. CDR3 sequence: CASSASTDTQYF. In DNA form, the CDR3 reads TGTGCCAGCAGCGCAAGCACAGATACGCAGTATTTT.

V usage is TRBV19 and J usage is TRBJ1-3; D uncertain. The V gene lost 8 bases and the J gene lost 0 bases, with 11 bases spanning the gap. This CDR3 region has 14 residues. Looked up from germline, CDR1 is LNHDA and CDR2 is SQIVND (reference sequence). In nucleotides, the CDR3 is TGTGCCAGTTTTGACCGAATCTCTGGAAACACCATATATTTT. Translated: CASFDRISGNTIYF.

The J gene is TRBJ1-5, the V gene TRBV28; perhaps TRBD1 as D (6 bases). V lost 7 bases and J lost 3, with 19 bases in between. Per the germline V gene, CDR1 is MDHEN and CDR2 is SYDVKM. This CDR3 is 16 amino acids long. The CDR3 spells CASKGMGASINQPQHF. CDR3 in DNA: TGTGCCAGCAAGGGGATGGGGGCCAGCATCAATCAGCCCCAGCATTTT.

The chain links TRBV7-2 to TRBJ1-1; D possibly corresponds to TRBD1 (5 bases). The length of the CDR3 is 17 residues. V lost 1 base to trimming and J lost 0 bases, with 15 bases between them. CDR1 and CDR2 from the germline V gene are SGHTA and FQGNSA. The DNA of the CDR3 is TGTGCCAGCAGCTTAGTAAGCGGGGCAGGGATGAACACTGAAGCTTTCTTT. This encodes CASSLVSGAGMNTEAFF.

This clone was recorded once. The rearrangement links TRBV28 to TRBJ2-7; weak D call: TRBD1 (5 bases). The V end lost 6 bases, the J end lost 2 bases, and 11 bases lay between the germline ends. The CDR3 sequence is 13 residues long. The V gene's germline CDR1 is MDHEN and CDR2 SYDVKM. CDR3 loop: CASSSQGPYEQYF. CDR3 sequence (DNA): TGTGCCAGCAGCTCGCAGGGTCCCTACGAGCAGTACTTC.

Remarks on this clone: Different DNA sequences within this sample yield the same CDR3. The DNA of the CDR3 is TGTGCCAGCAGGCGACAGGGGTCCTACGAGCAGTACTTC. It translates to CASRRQGSYEQYF. This chain uses TRBV28 with TRBJ2-7; 8 bases are a match to TRBD1. V was clipped by 6 bases and J by 1 base; unmatched bases: 2. The CDR3 contains 13 residues. Germline V CDR1 and CDR2: MDHEN, SYDVKM.

This clone came up once. The chain uses TRBV2 and TRBJ1-5; 8 nucleotides match TRBD1. The CDR3 is made up of 15 amino acids. Germline CDR1 reads SNHLY; CDR2 reads FYNNEI. Germline trimming cut 8 bases from V and 4 bases from J; bases unmatched to any gene: 10. Written as DNA, the CDR3 is TGTGCCAGCCGGCAGGGGGCTCCTATAAATCAGCCCCAGCATTTT. It specifies CASRQGAPINQPQHF.

This chain connects TRBV7-8 to TRBJ1-2; TRBD1 matches 8 bases. V was pared by 5 bases and J by 8 bases, with 4 bases of the junction left unmatched. Germline V lookup: CDR1 SGHVS, CDR2 FQNEAQ. The CDR3 runs to 12 residues. The CDR3 sequence: CASSPWDRGYTF. The CDR3 nucleotides read TGTGCCAGCAGCCCATGGGACAGGGGCTACACCTTC.

The rearrangement joins TRBV9 to TRBJ2-7; D ambiguous. The CDR3 has 17 residues. CDR1 is SGDLS, CDR2 YYNGEE, per germline. Deletions cut 0 bases from V and 0 bases from J, with 16 bases between. CDR3 coding DNA: TGTGCCAGCAGCGTAGTTCTACTTGACTGCCCCTCCTACGAGCAGTACTTC. Encoded protein: CASSVVLLDCPSYEQYF.

V and J are TRBV5-4 and TRBJ2-5; 7 bases agree with TRBD1. The CDR3 has 15 amino acids. The germline CDR1 and CDR2 sequences are SGHNT and YYREEE (reference sequence). V shed 4 bases and J 1 base; nucleotides not matched to a gene: 7. CDR3 protein: CASSEGAPPQETQYF. The CDR3 DNA sequence: TGTGCCAGCAGCGAGGGGGCCCCACCCCAAGAGACCCAGTACTTC.

This chain joins TRBV5-6 and TRBJ2-7; 9 nucleotides agree with TRBD1. The CDR3 is 15 residues long. Looked up from germline, CDR1 is SGHDT and CDR2 is YYEEEE. V lost 1 base to trimming and J lost 5 bases; unmatched junction nucleotides: 7. The CDR3 coding sequence is TGTGCCAGCAGCTTGTCGACAGGGGGGTTTAACGAGCAGTACTTC. It encodes CASSLSTGGFNEQYF. Together with reference TRBV5-6 and TRBJ2-7, the CDR3 gives the full variable domain: DAGVTQSPTHLIKTRGQQVTLRCSPKSGHDTVSWYQQALGQGPQFIFQYYEEEERQRGNFPDRFSGHQFPNYSSELNVNALLLGDSALYLCASSLSTGGFNEQYFGPGTRLTVT.

In its sample, this clone was seen once. The chain carries TRBV7-2 and TRBJ2-7, with 15 positions matching TRBD2. In germline, CDR1 is SGHTA, CDR2 FQGNSA. V shed 4 bases, J shed 1 base, and the junction held 11 bases outside the gene matches. The length of the CDR3 is 19 residues. CDR3 coding DNA: TGTGCCAGCAGCTCAGGGACTAGCGGGAGGAGTGGGAAGTCCTACGAGCAGTACTTC. This encodes CASSSGTSGRSGKSYEQYF.

DNA for the CDR3: TGTGCCTGGACCAGCAATAGCAATCAGCCCCAGCATTTT. This encodes CAWTSNSNQPQHF. The chain uses TRBV30 and TRBJ1-5; D unresolved. Germline-derived CDR1 and CDR2 are GTSNPN and SVGIG (reference sequence). CDR3 length equals 13 residues. Trimming shortened V by 4 bases and J by 0 bases, and 7 bases separated the two germline ends.

In this sample, this clone turned up a few times. Additional DNA sequences in this sample encode the identical CDR3. The chain joins TRBV7-9 to TRBJ1-2, with TRBD1 matching 8 bases. Germline CDR1 reads SEHNR; CDR2 reads FQNEAQ (reference sequence). Losses at the gene ends were 3 bases for V and 6 bases for J; bases not matched to a gene: 3. CDR3 size: 13 residues. This CDR3 is CASSFGQGDGYTF. CDR3 DNA sequence: TGTGCCAGCAGCTTCGGACAGGGCGATGGCTACACCTTC. The full variable domain, rest sourced from reference TRBV7-9 and TRBJ1-2, is DTGVSQNPRHKITKRGQNVTFRCDPISEHNRLYWYRQTLGQGPEFLTYFQNEAQLEKSRLLSDRFSAERPKGSFSTLEIQRTEQGDSAMYLCASSFGQGDGYTFGSGTRLTVV.